This TCR beta chain originates from a study of beta chain features in type 1 diabetes (dated by TCRdb to 2016 to 2019). Some background on the complete study: No differences in mean age, gender distribution, total cell number or subset yield were found between patients and healthy donors. Across all samples, 90 million to 130 million sorted cells were examined, and cell number per subset correlated strongly with RNA yield. In the study, recently diagnosed type 1 diabetes patients and matched healthy donors were compared on the TCRB repertoires of their sorted circulating CD4+ T cell subsets. Naive and central memory subsets were obtained from all 28 donors, but regulatory and stem cell-like memory subsets were isolated from only 8 patients and roughly eight healthy donors.

Study-wide conclusions, independent of this receptor: Shorter templates might be favored by PCR, yet because patient and control samples were amplified and corrected together, any such skew would affect both groups equally. Fewer insertions and more nucleotide deletions at VDJ recombination sites were observed in patients with type 1 diabetes, implying thymic rearrangement abnormalities. HLA sub-analyses involved small numbers of individuals, so any influence of HLA type on TCRB rearrangement remained unresolved. The naive, central memory and regulatory TCRB repertoires appeared to resemble one another more closely among patients than among healthy donors. Type 1 diabetes patients showed a moderate but significant shortening of TCRB CDR3 length in all four CD4+ subsets. Sequencing cDNA rather than genomic DNA could over-represent highly expressing activated cells, although activation and CD3 levels did not differ between groups.

Each donor gave one peripheral blood draw, approximately 120 mL on average, collected into heparinised tubes. A BD FACSAria II and a panel including CD45RO, CCR7, CD25, CD127, CD95 and CD27 were used to sort naive, central memory, regulatory and stem cell-like memory CD4+ T cells. Every sorted population had a purity above 95%. PBMCs were separated immediately by Lymphoprep density gradient centrifugation and were stained directly, without being cultured. So that batch effects would be minimized, each experiment stained and sorted samples in pairs, pairing one healthy donor with one patient. Concerning this clone itself: Its antigen remains unidentified. The sample holds no much larger clone one base away, and base qualities are not on file. This specimen includes other DNA sequences encoding the same CDR3.

The High Capacity cDNA Reverse Transcription Kit was used to reverse transcribe all of the isolated RNA, meaning that expressed TCRB transcripts were what got sequenced. Deep immunoSEQ sequencing was applied to naive, central memory and regulatory T cell samples, giving an average of about 3.4 million total reads per sample. Sorted cells were lysed in RLT buffer and RNA was extracted with DNase-treated RNeasy Micro or Mini kits, depending on cell number. Each cell subset was processed on its own to prevent cross-contamination, while patient and healthy donor samples were processed together. TCRB sequences were amplified from cDNA with the immunoSEQ multiplex PCR, producing 87-bp fragments spanning the CDR3 region. Sequencing of the amplicons was done on the Illumina HiSeq platform. Concerning the study's data processing: PCR bias was corrected computationally using synthetic template baselines, and reads within Hamming distance 2 were collapsed, with unmergeable singletons discarded. By aligning reads against IMGT, V, D and J genes, CDR3 length, and insertions or deletions at six rearrangement sites were assigned. Within each subset, clonotype counts were normalized to the number of sorted cells before true diversity and Gini coefficients were calculated with the tcR R package. The overlap coefficient, calculated on TCRB nucleotide sequences, was used to quantify repertoire sharing. Out-of-frame TCRB sequences from naive cells were analyzed to stand in for the pre-selection repertoire. TCRdb holds this immuneACCESS table with in-frame rearrangements only. Some clones are missing; in checked studies, unresolved V genes explain under half, and the rest has no known cause. From that table come the V and J calls and clone size; the DNA was used to work out D and trimming. Present in this sample are some 660,000 clones, roughly 13% of which were seen just once. The top ten clonotypes cover 0.04% of the sample.

Sequencing was performed on naive CD4+ T cells from blood. The sample's cell subset or site label is to be understood as: true naive CD4+ T cells. The source of this sequence is a man aged 18-30 years with type 1 diabetes.

The bases are TGCAGTGCTTCACAAGCCTATGGCTACACCTTC. Translated, this is CSASQAYGYTF. In this chain, TRBV20-1 is recombined with TRBJ1-2, with an unclear D gene assignment. V loses 5 bases, J loses 4 bases, and the germline ends lie 8 bases apart. CDR1 and CDR2 are read off the germline V gene (reference sequence) as DFQATT and SNEGSKA. Measured from the cysteine to the phenylalanine, the CDR3 is 11 residues long. Only CDR3 DNA remains: 33 bases, in frame from the first base.